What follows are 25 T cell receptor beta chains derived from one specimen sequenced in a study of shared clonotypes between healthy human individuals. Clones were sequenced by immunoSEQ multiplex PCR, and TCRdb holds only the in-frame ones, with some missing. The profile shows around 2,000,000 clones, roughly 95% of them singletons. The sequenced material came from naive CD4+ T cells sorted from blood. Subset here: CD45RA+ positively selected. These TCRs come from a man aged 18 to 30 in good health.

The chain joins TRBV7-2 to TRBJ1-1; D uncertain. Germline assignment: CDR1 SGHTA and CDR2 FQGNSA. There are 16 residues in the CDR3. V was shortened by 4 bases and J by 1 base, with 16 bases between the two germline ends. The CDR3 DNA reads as TGTGCCAGCAGCTCTTACGCCCGGGCCGCGAACACTGAAGCTTTCTTT. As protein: CASSSYARAANTEAFF.

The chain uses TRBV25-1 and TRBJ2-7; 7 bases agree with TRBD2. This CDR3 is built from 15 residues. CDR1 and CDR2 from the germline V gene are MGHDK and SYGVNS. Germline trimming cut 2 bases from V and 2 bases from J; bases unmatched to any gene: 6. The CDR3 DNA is TGTGCCAGCAGTGAACGGGCTAGCGGAGCCTACGAGCAGTACTTC. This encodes CASSERASGAYEQYF.

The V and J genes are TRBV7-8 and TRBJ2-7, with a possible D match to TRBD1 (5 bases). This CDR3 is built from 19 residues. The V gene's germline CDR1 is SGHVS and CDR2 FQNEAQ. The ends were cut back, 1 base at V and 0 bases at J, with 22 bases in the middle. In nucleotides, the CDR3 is TGTGCCAGCAGCTTAGGTGGGGCGTTCGTCCTTCTTAGCTCCTACGAGCAGTACTTC. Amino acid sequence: CASSLGGAFVLLSSYEQYF.

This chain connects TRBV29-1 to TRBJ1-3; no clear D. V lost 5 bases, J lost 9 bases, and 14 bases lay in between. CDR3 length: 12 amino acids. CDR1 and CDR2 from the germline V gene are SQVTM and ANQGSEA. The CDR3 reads CSVRVGEATIYF. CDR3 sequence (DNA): TGCAGCGTTAGGGTGGGTGAGGCCACCATATATTTT.

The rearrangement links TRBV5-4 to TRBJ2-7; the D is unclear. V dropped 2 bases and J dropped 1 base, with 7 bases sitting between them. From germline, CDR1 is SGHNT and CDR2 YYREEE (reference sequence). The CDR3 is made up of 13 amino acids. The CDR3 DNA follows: TGTGCCAGCAGCTTCCAGCATTCCTACGAGCAGTACTTC. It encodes CASSFQHSYEQYF.

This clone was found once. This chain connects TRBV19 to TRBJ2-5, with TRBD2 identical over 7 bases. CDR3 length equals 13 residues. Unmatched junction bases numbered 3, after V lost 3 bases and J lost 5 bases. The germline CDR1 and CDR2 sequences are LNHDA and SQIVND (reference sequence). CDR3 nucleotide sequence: TGTGCCAGTAGTATGGGACTACTGGAGACCCAGTACTTC. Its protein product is CASSMGLLETQYF.

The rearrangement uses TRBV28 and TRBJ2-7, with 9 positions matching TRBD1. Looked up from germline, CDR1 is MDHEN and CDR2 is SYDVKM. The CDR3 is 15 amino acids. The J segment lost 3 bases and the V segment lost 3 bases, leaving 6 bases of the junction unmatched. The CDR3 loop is CASSFPDRGVYEQYF. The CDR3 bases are TGTGCCAGCAGTTTCCCCGACAGGGGGGTCTACGAGCAGTACTTC. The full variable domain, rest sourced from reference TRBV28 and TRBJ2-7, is DVKVTQSSRYLVKRTGEKVFLECVQDMDHENMFWYRQDPGLGLRLIYFSYDVKMKEKGDIPEGYSVSREKKERFSLILESASTNQTSMYLCASSFPDRGVYEQYFGPGTRLTVT.

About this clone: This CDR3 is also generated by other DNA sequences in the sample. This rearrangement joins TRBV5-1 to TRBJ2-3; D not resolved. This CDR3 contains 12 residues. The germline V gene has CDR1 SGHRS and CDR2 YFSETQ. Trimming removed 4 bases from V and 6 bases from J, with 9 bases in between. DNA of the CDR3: TGCGCCAGCAGCCCGACGACGGATACGCAGTATTTT. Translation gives CASSPTTDTQYF.

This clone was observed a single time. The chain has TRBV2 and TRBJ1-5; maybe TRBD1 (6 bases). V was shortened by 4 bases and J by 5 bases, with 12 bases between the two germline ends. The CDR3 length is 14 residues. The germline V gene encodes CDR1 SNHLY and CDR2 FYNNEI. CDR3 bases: TGTGCCAGCAGTGCCCTACAGGGATATCAGCCCCAGCATTTT. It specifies CASSALQGYQPQHF.

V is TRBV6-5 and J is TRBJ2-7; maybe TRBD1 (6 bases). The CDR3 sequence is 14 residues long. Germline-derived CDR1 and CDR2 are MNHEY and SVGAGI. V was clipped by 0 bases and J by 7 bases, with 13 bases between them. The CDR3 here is CASSYSMAGEEQYF. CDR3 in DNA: TGTGCCAGCAGTTACTCGATGGCAGGGGAAGAGCAGTACTTC.

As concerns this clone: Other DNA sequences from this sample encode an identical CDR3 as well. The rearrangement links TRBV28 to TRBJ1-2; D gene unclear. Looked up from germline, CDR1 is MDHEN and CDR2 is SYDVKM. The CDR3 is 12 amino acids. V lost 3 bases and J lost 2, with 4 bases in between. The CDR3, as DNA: TGTGCCAGCAGTTTGTCCAACTATGGCTACACCTTC. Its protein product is CASSLSNYGYTF.

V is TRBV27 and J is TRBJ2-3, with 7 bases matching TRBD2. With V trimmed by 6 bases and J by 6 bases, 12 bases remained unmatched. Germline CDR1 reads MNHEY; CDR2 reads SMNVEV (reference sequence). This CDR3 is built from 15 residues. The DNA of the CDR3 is TGTGCCAGCAGCCCATCGGCGGGAGTCTTTGATACGCAGTATTTT. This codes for CASSPSAGVFDTQYF.

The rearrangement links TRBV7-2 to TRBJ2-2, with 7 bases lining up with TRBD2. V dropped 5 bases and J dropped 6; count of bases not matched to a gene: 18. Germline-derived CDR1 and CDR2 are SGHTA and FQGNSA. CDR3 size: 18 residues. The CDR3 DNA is TGTGCCAGCAGCCCATATGGCCAGCTGGCGGGGGTTGCCGGGGAGCTGTTTTTT. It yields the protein CASSPYGQLAGVAGELFF. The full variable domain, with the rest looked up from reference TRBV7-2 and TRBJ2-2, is GAGVSQSPSNKVTEKGKDVELRCDPISGHTALYWYRQSLGQGLEFLIYFQGNSAPDKSGLPSDRFSAERTGGSVSTLTIQRTQQEDSAVYLCASSPYGQLAGVAGELFFGEGSRLTVL.

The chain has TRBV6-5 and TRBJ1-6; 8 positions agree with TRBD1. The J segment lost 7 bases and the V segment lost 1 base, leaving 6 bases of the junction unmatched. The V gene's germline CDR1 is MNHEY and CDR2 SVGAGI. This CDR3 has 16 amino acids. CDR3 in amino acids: CASSYYRTGRNSPLHF. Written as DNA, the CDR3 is TGTGCCAGCAGTTACTACCGGACAGGGAGGAATTCACCCCTCCACTTT.

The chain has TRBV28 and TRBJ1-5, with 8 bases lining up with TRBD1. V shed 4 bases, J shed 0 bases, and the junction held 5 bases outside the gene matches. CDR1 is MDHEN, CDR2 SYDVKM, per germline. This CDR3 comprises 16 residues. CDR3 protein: CASSSGQGPSNQPQHF. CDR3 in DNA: TGTGCCAGCAGTTCTGGACAGGGTCCTAGCAATCAGCCCCAGCATTTT.

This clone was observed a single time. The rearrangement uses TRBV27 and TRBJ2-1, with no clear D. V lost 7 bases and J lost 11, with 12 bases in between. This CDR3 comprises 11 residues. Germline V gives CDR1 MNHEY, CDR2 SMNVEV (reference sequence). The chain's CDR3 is CASTLGLKQFF. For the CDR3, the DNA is TGTGCCAGCACCCTAGGGCTGAAGCAGTTCTTC.

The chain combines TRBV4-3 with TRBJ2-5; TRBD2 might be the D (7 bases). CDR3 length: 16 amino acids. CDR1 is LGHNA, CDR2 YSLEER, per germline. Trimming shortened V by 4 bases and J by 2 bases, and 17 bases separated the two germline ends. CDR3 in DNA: TGCGCCAGCAGCCGAGCTCTAGGGGGGGAACAAGAGACCCAGTACTTC. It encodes CASSRALGGEQETQYF.

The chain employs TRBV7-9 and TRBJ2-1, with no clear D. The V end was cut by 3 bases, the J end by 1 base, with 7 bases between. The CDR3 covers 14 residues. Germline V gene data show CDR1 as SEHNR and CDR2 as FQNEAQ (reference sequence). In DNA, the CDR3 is TGTGCCAGCAGCTTGCCGGGTTCCTACAATGAGCAGTTCTTC. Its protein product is CASSLPGSYNEQFF.

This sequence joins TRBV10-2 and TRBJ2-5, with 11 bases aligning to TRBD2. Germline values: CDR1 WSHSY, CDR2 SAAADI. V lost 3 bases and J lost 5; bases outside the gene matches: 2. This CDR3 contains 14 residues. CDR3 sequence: CASSDSSGRETQYF. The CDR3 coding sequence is TGCGCCAGCAGTGACTCTAGCGGGAGGGAGACCCAGTACTTC.

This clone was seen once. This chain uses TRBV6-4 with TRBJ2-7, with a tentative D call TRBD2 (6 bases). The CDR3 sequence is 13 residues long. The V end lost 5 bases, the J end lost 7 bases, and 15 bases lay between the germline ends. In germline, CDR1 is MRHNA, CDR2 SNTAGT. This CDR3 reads CASSKELGREQYF. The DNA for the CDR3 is TGTGCCAGCAGTAAGGAGCTAGGGAGGGAGCAGTACTTC.

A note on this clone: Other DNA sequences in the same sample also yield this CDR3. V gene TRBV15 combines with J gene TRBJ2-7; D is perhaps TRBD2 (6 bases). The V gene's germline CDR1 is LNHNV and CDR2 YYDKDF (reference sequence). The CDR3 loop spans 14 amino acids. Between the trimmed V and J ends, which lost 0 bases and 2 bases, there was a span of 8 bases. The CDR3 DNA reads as TGTGCCACCAGCAGAGAGGGGGGTGCCTACGAGCAGTACTTC. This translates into CATSREGGAYEQYF.

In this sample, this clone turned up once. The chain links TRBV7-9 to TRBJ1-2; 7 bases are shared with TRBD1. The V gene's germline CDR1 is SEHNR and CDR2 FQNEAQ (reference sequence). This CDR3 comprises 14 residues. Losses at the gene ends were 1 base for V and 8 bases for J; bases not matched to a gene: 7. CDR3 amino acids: CASSLDATGSGYTF. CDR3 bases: TGTGCCAGCAGCTTAGACGCGACAGGGAGCGGCTACACCTTC.

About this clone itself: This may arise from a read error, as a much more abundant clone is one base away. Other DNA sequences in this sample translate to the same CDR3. This chain's CDR3 is CASSLGYQETQYF. As DNA, the CDR3 is TGTGCCAGCAGCTTAGGGTACCAAGAGACCCAGTACTTC. This chain joins TRBV7-2 and TRBJ2-5; no definite D call. The CDR3 totals 13 residues. CDR1 and CDR2 (germline): SGHTA, FQGNSA. V gave up 1 base and J gave up 0 bases, with 3 bases separating them.

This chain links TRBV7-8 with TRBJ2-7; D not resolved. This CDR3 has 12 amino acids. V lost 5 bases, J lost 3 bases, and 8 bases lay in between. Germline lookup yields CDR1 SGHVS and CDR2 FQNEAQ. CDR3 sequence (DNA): TGTGCCAGCAGCCCCGCCCTCTACGAGCAGTACTTC. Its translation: CASSPALYEQYF.

DNA of the CDR3: TGTGCCAGCAGTTTGACTAGCGGGGTCTACGAGCAGTACTTC. It specifies CASSLTSGVYEQYF. The chain joins TRBV28 to TRBJ2-7; 11 bases map to TRBD2. V was pared by 3 bases and J by 3 bases, with 1 base of the junction left unmatched. This CDR3 is built from 14 residues. The germline V gene encodes CDR1 MDHEN and CDR2 SYDVKM.